This TCR beta chain was sequenced for a study of blood T cell repertoires in COVID-19. Overall study: Researchers got acute and convalescent COVID-19 samples from the United States, Italy and Spain. In each case, the material was cDNA or gDNA derived from T cells, B-cell-depleted T cells, or PBMCs.

The CDR3 runs 15 residues. V lost 1 base to trimming and J lost 4 bases, with 11 bases between them. Germline CDR1 and CDR2: MDHEN and SYDVKM. Study processing details: Amplifying reference gene primers gave estimates of nucleated cell counts. Using immunoSEQ multiplex PCR, the repertoire was profiled, and TCRdb retains in-frame clones only, with some absent. The V and J calls and clone size are taken from that table; D and trimming were inferred from the DNA. The data show about 21,000 clones, with approximately 83% seen just once and 6.5% to 8.5% held by the top ten. The chain has TRBV28 and TRBJ1-3; weak D call: TRBD1 (5 bases). Sequencing was carried out using peripheral blood. The sequence came from a human donor in a cohort sampled during active COVID-19. The CDR3 here is CASSLYGQGGNTIYF. The CDR3 nucleotides read TGTGCCAGCAGTTTATACGGCCAGGGAGGAAACACCATATATTTT.